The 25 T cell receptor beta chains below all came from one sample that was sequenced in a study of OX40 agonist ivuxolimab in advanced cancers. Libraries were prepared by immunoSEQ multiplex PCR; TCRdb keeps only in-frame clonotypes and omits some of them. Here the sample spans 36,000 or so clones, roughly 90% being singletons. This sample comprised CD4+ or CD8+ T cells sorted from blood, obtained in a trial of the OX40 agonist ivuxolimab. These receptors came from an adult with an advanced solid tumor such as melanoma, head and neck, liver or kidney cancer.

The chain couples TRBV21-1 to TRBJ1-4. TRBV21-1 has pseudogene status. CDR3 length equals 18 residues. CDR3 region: CASSKQPPRGGLWEKLFF. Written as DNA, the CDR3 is TGTGCCAGCAGCAAACAGCCCCCCCGGGGGGGTTTGTGGGAAAAACTGTTTTTT.

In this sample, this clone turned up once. CDR3 in DNA: TGCGCCAGTTCCCACAGGGATCCCACAGATACGCAGTATTTT. Translation: CASSHRDPTDTQYF. This chain links TRBV5-1 with TRBJ2-3, with D possibly being TRBD1 (6 bases). V dropped 8 bases and J dropped 2 bases, with 15 bases sitting between them. This CDR3 is 14 amino acids long. Germline values: CDR1 SGHRS, CDR2 YFSETQ.

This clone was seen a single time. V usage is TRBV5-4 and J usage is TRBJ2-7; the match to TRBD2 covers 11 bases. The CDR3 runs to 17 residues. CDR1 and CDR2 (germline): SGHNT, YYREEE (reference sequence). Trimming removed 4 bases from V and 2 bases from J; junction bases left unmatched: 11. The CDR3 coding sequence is TGTGCCAGCAGCGTCCTTCTCCTAGCGGGAGGAACCTACGAGCAGTACTTC. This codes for CASSVLLLAGGTYEQYF. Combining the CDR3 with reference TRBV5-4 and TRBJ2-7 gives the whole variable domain ETGVTQSPTHLIKTRGQQVTLRCSSQSGHNTVSWYQQALGQGPQFIFQYYREEENGRGNFPPRFSGLQFPNYSSELNVNALELDDSALYLCASSVLLLAGGTYEQYFGPGTRLTVT.

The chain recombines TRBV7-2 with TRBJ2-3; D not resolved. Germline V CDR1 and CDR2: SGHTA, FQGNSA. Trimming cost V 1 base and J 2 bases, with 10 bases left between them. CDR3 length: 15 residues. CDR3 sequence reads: CASSLVPLNTDTQYF. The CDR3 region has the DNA TGTGCCAGCAGCTTAGTCCCCCTGAACACAGATACGCAGTATTTT.

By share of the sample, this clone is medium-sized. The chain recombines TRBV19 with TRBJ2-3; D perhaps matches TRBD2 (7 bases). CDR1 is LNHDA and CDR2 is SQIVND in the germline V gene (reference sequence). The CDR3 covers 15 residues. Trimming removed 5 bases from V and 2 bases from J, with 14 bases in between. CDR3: CASSSAGAYTDTQYF. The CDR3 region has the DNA TGTGCCAGTAGTTCGGCGGGGGCGTACACAGATACGCAGTATTTT.

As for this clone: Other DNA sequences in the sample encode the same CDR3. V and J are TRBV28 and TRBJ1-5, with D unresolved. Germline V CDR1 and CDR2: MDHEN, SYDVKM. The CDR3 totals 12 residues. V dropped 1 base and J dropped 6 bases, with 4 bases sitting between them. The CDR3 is CASSLSGQPQHF. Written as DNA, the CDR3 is TGTGCCAGCAGTTTATCGGGTCAGCCCCAGCATTTT. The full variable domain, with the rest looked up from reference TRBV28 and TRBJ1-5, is DVKVTQSSRYLVKRTGEKVFLECVQDMDHENMFWYRQDPGLGLRLIYFSYDVKMKEKGDIPEGYSVSREKKERFSLILESASTNQTSMYLCASSLSGQPQHFGDGTRLSIL.

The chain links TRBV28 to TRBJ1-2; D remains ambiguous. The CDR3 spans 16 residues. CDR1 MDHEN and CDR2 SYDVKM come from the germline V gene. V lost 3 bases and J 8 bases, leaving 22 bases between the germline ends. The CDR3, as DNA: TGTGCCAGCAGTTTGTCTCAGGCCGGGCCATCAAAGGGCTACACCTTC. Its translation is CASSLSQAGPSKGYTF.

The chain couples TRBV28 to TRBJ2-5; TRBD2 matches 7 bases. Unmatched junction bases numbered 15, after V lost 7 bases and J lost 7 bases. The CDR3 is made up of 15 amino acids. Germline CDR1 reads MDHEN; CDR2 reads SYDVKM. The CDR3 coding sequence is TGTGCCAGCACTATTCTAGCGGACCCCGGGGTGACCCAGTACTTC. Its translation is CASTILADPGVTQYF.

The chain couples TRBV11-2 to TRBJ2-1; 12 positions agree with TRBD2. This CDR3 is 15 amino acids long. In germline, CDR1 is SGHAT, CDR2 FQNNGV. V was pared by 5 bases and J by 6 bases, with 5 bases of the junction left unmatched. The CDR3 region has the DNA TGTGCCAGCAGCACGACTAGCGGGAGTTTCAATGAGCAGTTCTTC. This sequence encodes CASSTTSGSFNEQFF. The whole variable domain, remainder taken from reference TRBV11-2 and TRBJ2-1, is EAGVAQSPRYKIIEKRQSVAFWCNPISGHATLYWYQQILGQGPKLLIQFQNNGVVDDSQLPKDRFSAERLKGVDSTLKIQPAKLEDSAVYLCASSTTSGSFNEQFFGPGTRLTVL.

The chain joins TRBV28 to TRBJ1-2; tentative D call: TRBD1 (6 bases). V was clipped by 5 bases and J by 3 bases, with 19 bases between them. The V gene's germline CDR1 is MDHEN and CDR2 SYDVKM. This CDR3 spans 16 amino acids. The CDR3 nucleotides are TGTGCCAGCAGTCTATCCGAGGACAGTTTGTACTATGGCTACACCTTC. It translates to CASSLSEDSLYYGYTF.

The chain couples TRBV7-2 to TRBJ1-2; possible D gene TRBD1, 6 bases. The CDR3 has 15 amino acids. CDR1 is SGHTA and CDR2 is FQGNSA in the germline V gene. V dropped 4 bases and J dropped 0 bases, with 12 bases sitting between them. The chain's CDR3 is CASSSGRTANYGYTF. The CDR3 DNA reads TGTGCCAGCAGCTCCGGCCGGACAGCTAACTATGGCTACACCTTC.

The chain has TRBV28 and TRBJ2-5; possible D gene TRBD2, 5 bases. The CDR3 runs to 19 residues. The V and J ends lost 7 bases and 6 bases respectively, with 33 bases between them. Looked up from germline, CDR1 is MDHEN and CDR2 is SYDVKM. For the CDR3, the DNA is TGTGCCAGCAAACTCCGAGAGGGTTGGGGAGCAGTGGGTGTAAAGACCCAGTACTTC. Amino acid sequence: CASKLREGWGAVGVKTQYF.

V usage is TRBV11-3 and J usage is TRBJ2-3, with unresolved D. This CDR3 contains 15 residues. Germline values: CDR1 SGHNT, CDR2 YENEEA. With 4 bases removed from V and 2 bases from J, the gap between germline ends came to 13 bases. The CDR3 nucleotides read TGTGCCAGCAGCTCCCGGAGAGAAACCACAGATACGCAGTATTTT. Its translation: CASSSRRETTDTQYF.

DNA of the CDR3: TGTGCCAGCAGTAGGACAGGGGGGGATGGCTACACCTTC. Its protein product is CASSRTGGDGYTF. J is TRBJ1-2 and V is TRBV6-5; 10 positions match TRBD1. This CDR3 spans 13 amino acids. CDR1 is MNHEY, CDR2 SVGAGI, per germline. The ends lost 5 bases at V and 6 bases at J; junction bases unmatched: 3.

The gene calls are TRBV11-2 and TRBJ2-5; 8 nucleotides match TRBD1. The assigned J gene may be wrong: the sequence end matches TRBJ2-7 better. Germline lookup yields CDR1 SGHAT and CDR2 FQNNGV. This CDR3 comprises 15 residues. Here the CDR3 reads CASSTWTGRLYEQYF. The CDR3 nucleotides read TGTGCCAGCAGCACCTGGACAGGGAGGCTCTACGAGCAGTACTTC.

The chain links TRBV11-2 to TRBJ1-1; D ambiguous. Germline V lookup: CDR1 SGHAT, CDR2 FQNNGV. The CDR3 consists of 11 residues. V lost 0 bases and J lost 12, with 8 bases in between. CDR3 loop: CASSLDLTTFF. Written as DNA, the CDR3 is TGTGCCAGCAGCTTAGATCTTACAACTTTCTTT.

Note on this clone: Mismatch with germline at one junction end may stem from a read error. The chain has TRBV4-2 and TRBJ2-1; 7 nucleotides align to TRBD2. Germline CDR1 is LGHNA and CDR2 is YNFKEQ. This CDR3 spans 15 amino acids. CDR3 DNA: TGTGCCAGCAGTCAAGATGGACTAGAGAGTAATGAGCAGTTCTTC. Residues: CASSQDGLESNEQFF.

For the CDR3, the DNA is TGTGCCAGCAGTGGTCCCCCGAGACAGGGCCTTATCAACTATGGCTACACCTTC. Encoded protein: CASSGPPRQGLINYGYTF. V usage is TRBV28 and J usage is TRBJ1-2; 7 bases line up with TRBD1. Germline CDR1 reads MDHEN; CDR2 reads SYDVKM. This CDR3 spans 18 amino acids. V trimming: 5 bases; J trimming: 2 bases; junction bases outside the gene matches: 17.

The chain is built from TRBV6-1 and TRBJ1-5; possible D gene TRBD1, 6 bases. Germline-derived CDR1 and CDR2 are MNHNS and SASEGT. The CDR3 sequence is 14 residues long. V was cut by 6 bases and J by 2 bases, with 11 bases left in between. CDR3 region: CASRPGAGNQPQHF. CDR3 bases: TGTGCCAGCAGGCCAGGGGCGGGCAATCAGCCCCAGCATTTT.

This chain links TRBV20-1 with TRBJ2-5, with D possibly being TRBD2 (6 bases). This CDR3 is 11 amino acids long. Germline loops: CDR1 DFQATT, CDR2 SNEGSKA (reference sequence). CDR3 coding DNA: TGCCAGGCCGCCGGGGGTGCGACCCAGTACTTC. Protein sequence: CQAAGGATQYF.

In DNA, the CDR3 is TGCGCCAGCAGTACAGCTATACTGAACACTGAAGCTTTCTTT. It yields the protein CASSTAILNTEAFF. The chain carries TRBV5-1 and TRBJ1-1; no clear D. The CDR3 length is 14 residues. The germline V and J ends were trimmed by 5 bases and 0 bases, with 11 bases remaining between them. CDR1 SGHRS and CDR2 YFSETQ come from the germline V gene.

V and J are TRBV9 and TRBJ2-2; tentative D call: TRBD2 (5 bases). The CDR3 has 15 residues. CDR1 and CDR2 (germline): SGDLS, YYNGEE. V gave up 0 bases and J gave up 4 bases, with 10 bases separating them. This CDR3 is CASSVASAATGELFF. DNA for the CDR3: TGTGCCAGCAGCGTAGCCTCAGCGGCCACCGGGGAGCTGTTTTTT.

CDR3 residues: CASSHPGTVKETQYF. The CDR3 DNA reads as TGCGCCAGCAGCCATCCAGGGACAGTAAAAGAGACCCAGTACTTC. The gene calls are TRBV4-1 and TRBJ2-5; 7 bases match TRBD1. V gave up 3 bases and J gave up 3 bases; unmatched junction bases: 7. The CDR3 extends over 15 amino acids. Germline V gene sequence: CDR1 MGHRA, CDR2 YSYEKL.

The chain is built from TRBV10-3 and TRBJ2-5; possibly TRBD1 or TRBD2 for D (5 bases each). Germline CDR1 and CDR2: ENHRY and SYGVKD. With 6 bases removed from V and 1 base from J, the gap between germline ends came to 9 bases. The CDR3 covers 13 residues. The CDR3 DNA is TGTGCCATCAGAGCCGGGACCCAAGAGACCCAGTACTTC. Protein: CAIRAGTQETQYF.

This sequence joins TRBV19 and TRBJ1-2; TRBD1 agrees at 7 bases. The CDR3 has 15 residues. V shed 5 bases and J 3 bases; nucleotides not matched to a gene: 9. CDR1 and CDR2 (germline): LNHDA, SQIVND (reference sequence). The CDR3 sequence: CASSPRQGGDYGYTF. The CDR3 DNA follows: TGTGCCAGTAGTCCCAGACAGGGAGGTGACTATGGCTACACCTTC.